A selection of T cell receptor beta chains follows, all from one sample in a study of blood T cell repertoires in COVID-19. Using immunoSEQ multiplex PCR, the repertoire was profiled, and TCRdb retains in-frame clones only, with some absent. The sample records 200,000 to 250,000 clones, 70% to 90% being singletons. The specimen sequenced was peripheral blood. The receptors shown here come from a woman aged 18-29 years who had recovered from COVID-19. Each CDR3 is given with its conserved first and last residue. The order of the fields is D gene, J gene, V gene, CDR3 DNA, CDR3 protein. D genes are given only for firm matches.

TRBD1	TRBJ2-5	TRBV2	TGTGCCAGCAGTTCCGACAGGGTGGAGACCCAGTACTTC	CASSSDRVETQYF
NA	TRBJ1-2	TRBV2	TGTGCCAGCACCCCAAGCCCGACAGGAGACGGTGGCTACACCTTC	CASTPSPTGDGGYTF
TRBD2	TRBJ2-1	TRBV20-1	TGCAGTGCTAGTATTAGCGGGCACTCGTTGTTATCCTACAATGAGCAGTTCTTC	CSASISGHSLLSYNEQFF
TRBD2	TRBJ2-3	TRBV13	TGTGCCAGCAGCTCCGCGCTAGCGGGAACGGTCTACACAGATACGCAGTATTTT	CASSSALAGTVYTDTQYF
TRBD2	TRBJ2-1	TRBV9	TGTGCCAGCAGCGTAGCCGGACCAAGCTCTAGCGGGAGATACAATGAGCAGTTCTTC	CASSVAGPSSSGRYNEQFF
NA	TRBJ2-3	TRBV5-4	TGTGCCAGCAGCTTGGAACGAGGGGGAGTAAGCACAGATACGCAGTATTTT	CASSLERGGVSTDTQYF
NA	TRBJ1-1	TRBV9	TGTGCCAGCAGCGAAACAGGGAACACTGAAGCTTTCTTT	CASSETGNTEAFF
NA	TRBJ1-2	TRBV27	TGTGCCAGCAGTTTACAGGGTAACGGCTACACCTTC	CASSLQGNGYTF
NA	TRBJ2-4	TRBV6-2/TRBV6-3	TGTGCCAGCAGTTACGGGCGGGATCGAGGAAACATTCAGTACTTC	CASSYGRDRGNIQYF
NA	TRBJ2-5	TRBV6-2/TRBV6-3	TGTGCCAGCAGCCTAAACAGGGTTCGATCGGAGACCCAGTACTTC	CASSLNRVRSETQYF
TRBD1	TRBJ1-6	TRBV30	TGTGCCTGGAGTGCGGGGCAGGGGGGTAATTCACCCCTCCACTTT	CAWSAGQGGNSPLHF
NA	TRBJ2-1	TRBV4-2	TGTGCCAGCAGCCAAGATCGGAGGGTCGGCTCCTACAATGAGCAGTTCTTC	CASSQDRRVGSYNEQFF
NA	TRBJ2-1	TRBV7-6	TGTGCCAGCAGCTCCACCCTCGGACTCCCCGCCAATGAGCAGTTCTTC	CASSSTLGLPANEQFF
TRBD1	TRBJ1-4	TRBV5-4	TGTGCCAGCAGCATCACCGGGACAGGGGGCGGGGGACAGTTTTTT	CASSITGTGGGGQFF
NA	TRBJ2-2	TRBV9	TGTGCCAGCAGCGTAGGAGCCTTGAACACCGGGGAGCTGTTTTTT	CASSVGALNTGELFF
TRBD1	TRBJ2-7	TRBV30	TGTGCCTGGAGGCCCAGGGGGACAGGGGGAGGCGAGCAGTACTTC	CAWRPRGTGGGEQYF
NA	TRBJ1-4	TRBV19	TGTGCCACCGGGAGGGAGGGATCAACTAATGAAAAACTGTTTTTT	CATGREGSTNEKLFF
NA	TRBJ1-6	TRBV30	TGTGCCTGGAGTTCCCTTGGGTGGCTGACTAATAATTCACCCCTCCACTTT	CAWSSLGWLTNNSPLHF